These 23 T cell receptor beta chains came from one sample sequenced in a study of shared clonotypes between healthy human individuals. Here immunoSEQ multiplex PCR was the method, and the copy in TCRdb shows in-frame clones only, minus some. The sample has some 2.1 million clones, roughly 93% seen once. As defined, naive CD8 cells were CD45RO-negative and positively selected for CCR7, with terminally differentiated effector memory CD45RA+ cells excluded. The sample comprised naive CD8+ T cells from PBMCs. The receptors derive from a man aged 18 to 29 in good health. Some clones in this sample may be carry-over from other donors' samples.

The chain combines TRBV7-9 with TRBJ1-1; D is uncertain. The CDR3 runs 16 residues. Germline V CDR1 and CDR2: SEHNR, FQNEAQ (reference sequence). V was clipped by 0 bases and J by 2 bases, with 13 bases between them. The CDR3 spells CASSLALGSLNTEAFF. CDR3 DNA sequence: TGTGCCAGCAGCTTAGCGCTCGGGAGCCTTAACACTGAAGCTTTCTTT.

To note about this clone: This sample also contains other DNA sequences that code for the same CDR3. V gene TRBV27 combines with J gene TRBJ2-7; 9 bases are shared with TRBD2. Germline V gene sequence: CDR1 MNHEY, CDR2 SMNVEV (reference sequence). After removal of 2 bases from V and 2 bases from J, the junction contained 4 bases not matched to a gene. The CDR3 spans 15 residues. The CDR3 DNA reads as TGTGCCAGCAGTTTAGGAAGCGGGAGGCCCTACGAGCAGTACTTC. Its translation: CASSLGSGRPYEQYF.

This chain links TRBV14 with TRBJ1-2; 7 positions match TRBD1. The CDR3 spans 13 residues. Losses at the gene ends were 3 bases for V and 3 bases for J; bases not matched to a gene: 1. Per the germline V gene, CDR1 is SGHDN and CDR2 is FVKESK. The CDR3 loop reads CASSQGQHYGYTF. The CDR3 DNA reads as TGTGCCAGCAGCCAGGGACAGCACTATGGCTACACCTTC. Supplemented by reference TRBV14 and TRBJ1-2, the full variable domain reads EAGVTQFPSHSVIEKGQTVTLRCDPISGHDNLYWYRRVMGKEIKFLLHFVKESKQDESGMPNNRFLAERTGGTYSTLKVQPAELEDSGVYFCASSQGQHYGYTFGSGTRLTVV.

The chain carries TRBV2 and TRBJ2-3, with 15 positions matching TRBD2. This CDR3 region has 16 residues. V gave up 6 bases and J gave up 6 bases; unmatched junction bases: 7. CDR1 is SNHLY and CDR2 is FYNNEI in the germline V gene. CDR3 DNA: TGTGCCAGCAGGGAAACTGGGACTAGCGGGAGGGATACGCAGTATTTT. Encoded protein: CASRETGTSGRDTQYF.

The rearrangement uses TRBV7-9 and TRBJ1-1, with D tentatively TRBD1 (6 bases). Trimming removed 5 bases from V and 4 bases from J, with 14 bases in between. The CDR3 totals 14 residues. Germline V lookup: CDR1 SEHNR, CDR2 FQNEAQ (reference sequence). The CDR3 protein is CASSPGTFSTEAFF. Written as DNA, the CDR3 is TGTGCCAGCAGCCCCGGGACATTTAGCACTGAAGCTTTCTTT. Together with reference TRBV7-9 and TRBJ1-1, the CDR3 gives the full variable domain: DTGVSQNPRHKITKRGQNVTFRCDPISEHNRLYWYRQTLGQGPEFLTYFQNEAQLEKSRLLSDRFSAERPKGSFSTLEIQRTEQGDSAMYLCASSPGTFSTEAFFGQGTRLTVV.

The rearrangement uses TRBV5-4 and TRBJ2-7, with 10 bases that match TRBD2. Germline V gene lookup returns CDR1 SGHNT and CDR2 YYREEE (reference sequence). There are 15 residues in the CDR3. V was pared by 4 bases and J by 3 bases, with 7 bases of the junction left unmatched. The CDR3 DNA reads TGTGCCAGCAGCGAGATAGCGGGAGGTCTCTACGAGCAGTACTTC. It codes for CASSEIAGGLYEQYF.

CDR3 nucleotide sequence: TGTGCCAGCAGCTTAGCAGCGCCAGGAGATACGCAGTATTTT. It codes for CASSLAAPGDTQYF. The V call is TRBV7-9, the J call TRBJ2-3; unclear D gene. The CDR3 runs 14 residues. Germline V gene sequence: CDR1 SEHNR, CDR2 FQNEAQ (reference sequence). Deletions cut 0 bases from V and 5 bases from J, with 9 bases between.

The chain is built from TRBV5-8 and TRBJ2-7, with 10 bases fitting TRBD1. V shed 2 bases and J 4 bases; nucleotides not matched to a gene: 6. From germline, CDR1 is SGHTS and CDR2 YDEGEE. This CDR3 comprises 15 residues. The DNA for the CDR3 is TGTGCCAGCAGCTTTAGGGGACAGGGGAGATACGAGCAGTACTTC. This translates into CASSFRGQGRYEQYF.

The chain has TRBV19 and TRBJ2-2; unclear D gene. Germline V gene lookup returns CDR1 LNHDA and CDR2 SQIVND (reference sequence). V lost 2 bases to trimming and J lost 6 bases, with 13 bases between them. CDR3 length: 15 residues. CDR3: CASSIMGNPPGELFF. CDR3 in DNA: TGTGCCAGTAGTATAATGGGAAACCCTCCCGGGGAGCTGTTTTTT.

This clone occurred a few times. The chain employs TRBV7-6 and TRBJ1-1; D not certain. Germline assignment: CDR1 SGHVS and CDR2 FNYEAQ. Trimming removed 8 bases at V and 5 bases at J, with 15 bases between. This CDR3 spans 13 amino acids. CDR3 sequence reads: CASASRSGTEAFF. In DNA form, the CDR3 reads TGTGCCAGCGCGTCCAGGTCGGGGACTGAAGCTTTCTTT.

The V gene is TRBV19, the J gene TRBJ2-1, with 9 bases fitting TRBD1. The V gene end was trimmed by 7 bases and the J gene end by 4 bases; junction bases not matched to a gene: 5. Germline CDR1 and CDR2: LNHDA and SQIVND (reference sequence). The CDR3 is 14 amino acids. The DNA of the CDR3 is TGTGCCAGTAAGGTGGGACAGGGATACAATGAGCAGTTCTTC. Its translation: CASKVGQGYNEQFF.

The chain employs TRBV6-5 and TRBJ1-2; maybe TRBD1 (6 bases). The V gene lost 6 bases and the J gene lost 4 bases, with 12 bases spanning the gap. In germline, CDR1 is MNHEY, CDR2 SVGAGI. The CDR3 is made up of 13 amino acids. The DNA for the CDR3 is TGTGCCAGCAGCCCCGGACAGTTCTATGGCTACACCTTC. This translates into CASSPGQFYGYTF.

The chain uses TRBV7-8 and TRBJ2-7; weak D call: TRBD1 (5 bases). Trimming stripped 5 bases from V and 6 bases from J, with 11 bases between. CDR3 size: 12 residues. Germline V gene lookup returns CDR1 SGHVS and CDR2 FQNEAQ. The CDR3 is CASSGRVAEQYF. In nucleotides, the CDR3 is TGTGCCAGCAGCGGCAGGGTTGCCGAGCAGTACTTC.

The V and J genes are TRBV7-9 and TRBJ1-2; possibly TRBD1 for D (6 bases). This CDR3 is 14 amino acids long. In germline, CDR1 is SEHNR, CDR2 FQNEAQ (reference sequence). The V gene lost 6 bases and the J gene lost 4 bases, with 15 bases spanning the gap. The CDR3 DNA sequence: TGTGCCAGCAGGGAACAGACAGGAGGCTATGGCTACACCTTC. It is translated as CASREQTGGYGYTF. Filled out from reference TRBV7-9 and TRBJ1-2, the complete variable domain reads DTGVSQNPRHKITKRGQNVTFRCDPISEHNRLYWYRQTLGQGPEFLTYFQNEAQLEKSRLLSDRFSAERPKGSFSTLEIQRTEQGDSAMYLCASREQTGGYGYTFGSGTRLTVV.

This chain uses TRBV4-2 with TRBJ2-1; TRBD2 agrees at 10 bases. The ends lost 6 bases at V and 8 bases at J; junction bases unmatched: 7. Germline-derived CDR1 and CDR2 are LGHNA and YNFKEQ. This CDR3 has 14 residues. CDR3 region: CASRKSGRGDEQFF. The CDR3 nucleotides are TGTGCCAGCAGGAAGAGCGGGAGGGGCGATGAGCAGTTCTTC.

V and J are TRBV15 and TRBJ1-5; D is undetermined. The CDR3 loop spans 15 amino acids. The germline gives CDR1 LNHNV, CDR2 YYDKDF (reference sequence). V was trimmed by 0 bases and J by 1 base, leaving 7 bases between them. Written as DNA, the CDR3 is TGTGCCACCAGCAGAGAGGTTGCAAGCAATCAGCCCCAGCATTTT. Translation: CATSREVASNQPQHF.

Notes on this clone: This CDR3 is also generated by other DNA sequences in the sample. V gene TRBV4-1 combines with J gene TRBJ2-7; D is unclear. The CDR3 has 13 amino acids. V was clipped by 1 base and J by 0 bases, with 4 bases between them. CDR1 and CDR2 (germline): MGHRA, YSYEKL. This CDR3 reads CASSQGPSYEQYF. In DNA, the CDR3 is TGCGCCAGCAGCCAAGGGCCCTCCTACGAGCAGTACTTC.

This clone has just one count. This sequence joins TRBV11-3 and TRBJ2-6; 8 positions agree with TRBD1. The CDR3 extends over 16 amino acids. Unmatched junction bases numbered 1, after V lost 1 base and J lost 2 bases. CDR1 is SGHNT and CDR2 is YENEEA in the germline V gene. CDR3 protein: CASSLGTGTGANVLTF. In DNA form, the CDR3 reads TGTGCCAGCAGCTTAGGGACAGGGACTGGGGCCAACGTCCTGACTTTC.

The rearrangement uses TRBV7-2 and TRBJ2-1, with a tentative D call TRBD2 (6 bases). The length of the CDR3 is 15 residues. The V gene's germline CDR1 is SGHTA and CDR2 FQGNSA. Trimming took off 3 bases at V and 6 bases at J, with 15 bases between the two ends. CDR3 protein: CASSFGGSSANEQFF. The CDR3 DNA reads TGTGCCAGCAGCTTCGGAGGTTCTAGCGCCAATGAGCAGTTCTTC.

The chain is built from TRBV27 and TRBJ2-3, with 9 bases identical to TRBD1. Looked up from germline, CDR1 is MNHEY and CDR2 is SMNVEV (reference sequence). The CDR3 length is 15 residues. V lost 5 bases to trimming and J lost 2 bases; unmatched junction nucleotides: 5. CDR3 amino acids: CASSDRTGATDTQYF. The CDR3 DNA reads as TGTGCCAGCAGTGACCGGACAGGGGCCACAGATACGCAGTATTTT.

The chain employs TRBV11-2 and TRBJ2-7; D is ambiguous. Per the germline V gene, CDR1 is SGHAT and CDR2 is FQNNGV. V was shortened by 6 bases and J by 3 bases, with 12 bases between the two germline ends. The length of the CDR3 is 13 residues. The CDR3 DNA reads TGTGCCAGCAGATACTCAAGGAACTACGAGCAGTACTTC. Protein sequence: CASRYSRNYEQYF. The whole variable domain, filled in from reference TRBV11-2 and TRBJ2-7, reads EAGVAQSPRYKIIEKRQSVAFWCNPISGHATLYWYQQILGQGPKLLIQFQNNGVVDDSQLPKDRFSAERLKGVDSTLKIQPAKLEDSAVYLCASRYSRNYEQYFGPGTRLTVT.

The rearrangement uses TRBV19 and TRBJ2-7; maybe TRBD1 (6 bases). The germline V and J ends were trimmed by 4 bases and 2 bases, with 15 bases remaining between them. The germline gives CDR1 LNHDA, CDR2 SQIVND (reference sequence). The CDR3 runs to 15 residues. The CDR3 coding sequence is TGTGCCAGTAGTACCCTTACAGGGTCCCCCTACGAGCAGTACTTC. It encodes CASSTLTGSPYEQYF.

V is TRBV27 and J is TRBJ1-2; 10 bases line up with TRBD1. This CDR3 has 15 amino acids. CDR1 and CDR2 (germline): MNHEY, SMNVEV (reference sequence). V was clipped by 3 bases and J by 6 bases; unmatched bases: 7. The CDR3 spells CASSFDRGTGDGYTF. CDR3 in DNA: TGTGCCAGCAGTTTCGATAGAGGGACAGGGGATGGCTACACCTTC.